This TCR beta chain was retrieved from a study of T cells in Graves' hyperthyroidism and ophthalmopathy. Study-level points and caveats: Most thyroid clonotypes expanded above 0.001 appeared in blood too.

This clonotype turned up a few times. The antigen is not known. No ophthalmopathy progression within 18 months constituted stable Graves' hyperthyroidism. Template material for amplifying TCR beta CDR3 regions consisted of RNA transcripts. TCR CDR3 regions were first amplified by RT-PCR with HTBI primers. One entry per CDR3 protein, called by TCRdb with MiXCR from the multiplex PCR reads. Among some 770,000 distinct CDR3 sequences listed, roughly 15% were seen once. This receptor was identified in a man aged 18 to 35 with Graves' hyperthyroidism. The sequencing sample was made of blood.

CDR3 amino acids: CASSAPPGNEQFF. The CDR3 nucleotides read TGTGCCAGCAGTGCCCCCCCTGGGAATGAGCAGTTCTTC. The rearrangement links TRBV12-3 or TRBV12-4 to TRBJ2-1; D remains unclear. The CDR3 runs 13 residues. Trimming removed 5 bases from V and 7 bases from J, with 12 bases in between.